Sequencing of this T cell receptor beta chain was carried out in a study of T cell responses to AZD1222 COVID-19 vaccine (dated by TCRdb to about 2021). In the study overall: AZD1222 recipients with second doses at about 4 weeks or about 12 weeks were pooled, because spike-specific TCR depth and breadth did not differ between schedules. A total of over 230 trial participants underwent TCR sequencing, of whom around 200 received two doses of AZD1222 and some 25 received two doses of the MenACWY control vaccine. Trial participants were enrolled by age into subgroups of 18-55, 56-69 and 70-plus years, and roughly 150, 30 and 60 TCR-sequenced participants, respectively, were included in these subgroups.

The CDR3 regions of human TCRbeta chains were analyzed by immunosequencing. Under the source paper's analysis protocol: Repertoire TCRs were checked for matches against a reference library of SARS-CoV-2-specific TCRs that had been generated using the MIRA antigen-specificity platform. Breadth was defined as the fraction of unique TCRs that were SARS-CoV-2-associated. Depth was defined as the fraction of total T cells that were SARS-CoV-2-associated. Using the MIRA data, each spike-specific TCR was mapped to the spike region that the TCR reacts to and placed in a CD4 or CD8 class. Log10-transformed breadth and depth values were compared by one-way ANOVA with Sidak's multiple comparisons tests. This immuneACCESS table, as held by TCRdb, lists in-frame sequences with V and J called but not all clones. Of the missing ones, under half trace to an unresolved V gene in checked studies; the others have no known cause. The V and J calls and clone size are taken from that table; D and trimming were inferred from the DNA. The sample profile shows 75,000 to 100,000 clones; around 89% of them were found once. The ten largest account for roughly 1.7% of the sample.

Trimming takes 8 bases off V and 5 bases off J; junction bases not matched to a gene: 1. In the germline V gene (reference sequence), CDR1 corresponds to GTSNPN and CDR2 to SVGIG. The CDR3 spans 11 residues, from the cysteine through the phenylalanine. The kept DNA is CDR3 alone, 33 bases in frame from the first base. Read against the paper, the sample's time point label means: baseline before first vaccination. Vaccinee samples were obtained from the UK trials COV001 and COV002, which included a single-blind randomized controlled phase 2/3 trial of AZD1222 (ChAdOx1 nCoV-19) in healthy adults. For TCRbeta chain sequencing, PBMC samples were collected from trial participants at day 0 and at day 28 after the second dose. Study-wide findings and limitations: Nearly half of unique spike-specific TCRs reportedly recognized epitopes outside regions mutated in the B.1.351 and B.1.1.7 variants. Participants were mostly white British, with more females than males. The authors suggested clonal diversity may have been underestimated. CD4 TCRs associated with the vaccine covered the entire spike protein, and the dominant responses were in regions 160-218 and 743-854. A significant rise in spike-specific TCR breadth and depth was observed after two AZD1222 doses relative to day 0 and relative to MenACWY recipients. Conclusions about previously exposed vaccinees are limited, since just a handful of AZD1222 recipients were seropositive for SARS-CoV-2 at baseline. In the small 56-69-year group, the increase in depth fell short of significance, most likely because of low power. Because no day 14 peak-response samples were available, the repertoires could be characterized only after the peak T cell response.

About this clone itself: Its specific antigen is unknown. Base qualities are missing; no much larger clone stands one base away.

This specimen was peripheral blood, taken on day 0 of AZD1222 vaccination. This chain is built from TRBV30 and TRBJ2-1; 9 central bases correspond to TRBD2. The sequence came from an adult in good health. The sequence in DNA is TGTGCCCAGCGGGGGGACAATGAGCAGTTCTTC. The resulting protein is CAQRGDNEQFF.